Only a few counts were recorded for the clone carrying this TCR beta chain. Its antigen is as yet unknown. This CDR3 is 14 amino acids long. V was clipped by 5 bases and J by 0 bases, with 8 bases between them. Looked up from germline, CDR1 is SGHTA and CDR2 is FQGTGA. PCR used 60 Vbeta primers and 13 Jbeta primers. Using immunoSEQ multiplex PCR, the repertoire was profiled, and TCRdb retains in-frame clones only, with some absent. The data show about 94,000 clones, 7.5% to 8.5% seen once. This sample stems from a study of cytomegalovirus exposure and HLA in healthy donors. Broader study findings: Whilst most TCR sequences proved rare, a subset of public TCRs occurred across many donors. The HLA-A and HLA-B alleles of most subjects were reportedly predicted accurately from TCR beta sequences.

Unrecorded immune exposure was likely among donors, who were nominally healthy when sampled. Sequenced material: PBMCs. The chain carries TRBV7-3 and TRBJ2-1, with D maybe TRBD1 (6 bases). This sequence was found in a man aged 45-65 years in good health and CMV-seronegative. In DNA form, the CDR3 reads TGTGCCAGCAGCACAGGGATCTCCTACAATGAGCAGTTCTTC. Translation gives CASSTGISYNEQFF.